This T cell receptor (beta chain) comes out of a study of Ad26.COV2.S vaccination and SARS-CoV-2 variants (dated by TCRdb to the early 2020s). Turning to the overall study: Vaccine-arm donors came from COV1001, a multicentre, randomized, double-blind, placebo-controlled phase I-IIa trial of Ad26.COV2.S in healthy adults. The specificity and breadth of SARS-CoV-2-reactive T cell receptors after Ad26.COV2.S vaccination were assessed by TCRbeta repertoire sequencing. Investigators did not know the trial group allocation while performing experiments and assessing outcomes. Ad26.COV2.S was administered intramuscularly at 5 x 10^10 or 1 x 10^11 viral particles, either as a single shot or as two shots given 56 days apart. Trial participants were randomized into five groups of five, in which low-dose or high-dose Ad26.COV2.S was given once or twice, or placebo was given on both occasions. The TCR-sequenced set comprised about 32 samples: some 20 Ad26.COV2.S vaccine recipients, 5 placebo recipients and 8 SARS-CoV-2 convalescent individuals.

The sample's treatment or condition label, decoded: 19 received Ad26.COV2.S at low or high dose, single or two shots; about five received placebo; per-sample allocation not given. For vaccine and placebo recipients, the sequenced repertoires came from samples collected on day 63 after the first injection. In Cohort 1b, about two dozen adults aged 18-55 years were enrolled at a single site in Boston, USA, between 29 July and 7 August 2020. Ad26.COV2.S was a replication-incompetent adenovirus type 26 vector that expressed a prefusion-stabilized SARS-CoV-2 spike protein derived from the original Wuhan strain. A remark on this clone: Which antigen it targets is not known. The input lacks base qualities; no much larger clone sits a single base away.

Paper-wide results and their limitations: The study was not powered to compare responses between vaccine doses or regimens. The authors noted that total T cell responses may have been underestimated by the TCR breadth and depth analyses. Vaccine and placebo recipients had similar non-spike TCR breadth, a finding consistent with the vaccine containing only spike. Compared with placebo recipients, Ad26.COV2.S recipients showed higher spike-specific TCR breadth (P = 0.0014). After vaccination, substantial breadth of spike-specific CD8+ and CD4+ T cell responses was reported.

The immunoSEQ Assay was the method used to sequence TCRbeta CDR3 regions. After extraction, genomic DNA underwent amplification by bias-controlled multiplex PCR, followed by high-throughput sequencing. The original pipeline was this. To quantify the absolute abundance of each unique TCRbeta CDR3 region, sequences were collapsed and filtered. T cell fraction was estimated by normalizing TCRbeta template counts to usable DNA, which was measured by amplifying reference genes present in all nucleated cells. Repertoire TCRs were annotated as SARS-CoV-2-specific when V gene, CDR3 amino acid sequence and J gene were exactly matched to a known reactive TCR set. The reference SARS-CoV-2 TCR set was derived from MIRA and filtered for enrichment in COVID-19-positive ImmuneCODE repertoires, a step that removed public or cross-reactive TCRs. Using the MIRA antigens, annotated TCRs were further analysed by specific ORF or by position within an ORF. Breadth was defined as annotated unique rearrangements over total unique productive rearrangements; depth was the summed frequency of those rearrangements. Group comparisons of TCR breadth used two-sided Wilcoxon rank-sum tests. The table comes from immuneACCESS by way of TCRdb, which keeps in-frame sequences with V and J called. Part of the clones is missing from these tables; in studies checked, under half for an unresolved V gene and the rest for unknown reasons. That table is the source of V, J and clone size, and D and trimming were worked out from the DNA. The sample has 300,000 to 400,000 clones on record, about 87% of them singletons. The top ten hold around 5.8% of the sample.

Sample: peripheral blood, taken in a trial of Ad26.COV2.S vaccine versus placebo. The source is a person between 18 and 60 years old who received the Ad26.COV2.S COVID-19 vaccine or a placebo.

The CDR3 here reads CASSRGQGWTGELFF. The DNA is as follows: TGTGCCAGCAGCCGAGGACAGGGGTGGACCGGGGAGCTGTTTTTT. This chain is built from TRBV7-3 and TRBJ2-2; 9 junctional bases match TRBD1. From the cysteine up to the phenylalanine, the CDR3 has a length of 15 residues. Only CDR3 DNA remains: 45 bases, in frame from the first base. Clipping removes 5 bases from V and 5 bases from J, with 6 as the unmatched junction base count. The germline V gene yields SGHTA for CDR1 and FQGTGA for CDR2.